The count of the clone carrying this T cell receptor beta chain is one. Produced via immunoSEQ multiplex PCR; TCRdb's table is partial and in-frame only. The table includes under 30,000 clones, over 85% detected once. This sample stems from a study of graft-versus-host responses after intestinal transplantation. Material: PBMCs, obtained more than 29 days after intestinal transplant. The TCR was taken from a human patient who received an intestinal transplant, so some T cells may come from the graft donor.

The chain's CDR3 is CASSPQDRGDEQYF. The CDR3 DNA reads as TGTGCCAGCAGCCCCCAGGACAGGGGAGACGAGCAGTACTTC. The genes are TRBV7-9 and TRBJ2-7; 9 bases match TRBD1. The CDR3 spans 14 residues. V lost 5 bases, J lost 5 bases, and 7 bases stayed unmatched. Germline CDR1 is SEHNR and CDR2 is FQNEAQ (reference sequence).